This note documents a single TCR beta chain sequence. Trimming removed 4 bases from V and 4 bases from J; junction bases left unmatched: 4. Per germline, CDR1 SGHKS and CDR2 YYEKEE (reference sequence). The CDR3 totals 14 residues. TCRdb's copy holds only in-frame clones and misses some; the assay was immunoSEQ multiplex PCR. This sample has about 110,000 clones, with over 70% found just once. This sample was taken from a study of blood T cell repertoires in COVID-19. The overall study: T cells, B-cell-depleted T cells, or PBMCs provided the cDNA or gDNA that served as material.

This chain uses TRBV5-5 with TRBJ1-1, with 10 bases aligning to TRBD1. The material sequenced was peripheral blood. The receptor comes from a man aged 45-65 years with acute or convalescent COVID-19. The CDR3 DNA reads as TGTGCCAGCAGCCCGGGACAGGGGCGCACTGAAGCTTTCTTT. This codes for CASSPGQGRTEAFF. The full variable domain, in which reference TRBV5-5 and TRBJ1-1 provide the parts outside the CDR3, is DAGVTQSPTHLIKTRGQQVTLRCSPISGHKSVSWYQQVLGQGPQFIFQYYEKEERGRGNFPDRFSARQFPNYSSELNVNALLLGDSALYLCASSPGQGRTEAFFGQGTRLTVV.